One sample yielded the 11 T cell receptor beta chains listed below, sequenced in a study of cytomegalovirus exposure and HLA in healthy donors. The PCR contained 60 Vbeta and 13 Jbeta primers. This table comes from immunoSEQ multiplex PCR, and its TCRdb copy is limited to in-frame clones, with some not included. This table holds approximately 67,000 clones, 65% to 70% found once. Sequenced material: PBMCs. These receptors all stem from a woman in her twenties or thirties in good health and CMV-seronegative.

This clone was seen just once. The chain couples TRBV4-2 to TRBJ2-1; TRBD2 matches at 8 bases. The CDR3 is 15 amino acids. CDR1 LGHNA and CDR2 YNFKEQ come from the germline V gene. Losses at the gene ends were 5 bases for V and 4 bases for J; bases not matched to a gene: 7. CDR3 amino acids: CASSYLGGVYNEQFF. The CDR3 coding sequence is TGTGCCAGCAGCTACCTCGGGGGGGTGTACAATGAGCAGTTCTTC.

CDR3 bases: TGCGCCAGCAGCCACGCTACAGGGTTTAGGTACGAGCAGTACTTC. Translating gives CASSHATGFRYEQYF. The rearrangement links TRBV4-1 to TRBJ2-7; D is possibly TRBD1 (6 bases). Germline V gene lookup returns CDR1 MGHRA and CDR2 YSYEKL. CDR3 size: 15 residues. V shed 3 bases and J shed 4 bases, with 16 bases lying between them.

This clone has just a few counts. V usage is TRBV2 and J usage is TRBJ2-7; 7 positions match TRBD1. CDR3 size: 14 residues. In germline, CDR1 is SNHLY, CDR2 FYNNEI. Germline trimming cut 5 bases from V and 1 base from J; bases unmatched to any gene: 5. The CDR3: CASSSGTESYEQYF. DNA for the CDR3: TGTGCCAGCAGTTCCGGGACAGAGTCCTACGAGCAGTACTTC.

The chain is built from TRBV27 and TRBJ1-5; 11 bases line up with TRBD1. CDR1 MNHEY and CDR2 SMNVEV come from the germline V gene (reference sequence). With V trimmed by 6 bases and J by 3 bases, 7 bases remained unmatched. This CDR3 is 16 amino acids long. CDR3 nucleotides: TGTGCCAGCAGGTCCGGGACAGGGGGGGTCAATCAGCCCCAGCATTTT. Its protein product is CASRSGTGGVNQPQHF.

CDR3 amino acids: CASRTTRGVGFF. The CDR3 nucleotides read TGTGCCAGCAGGACAACCAGGGGTGTAGGGTTCTTC. The J gene is TRBJ2-1, the V gene TRBV27, with D possibly TRBD1 on 6 matching bases. V lost 6 bases to trimming and J lost 15 bases, with 18 bases between them. The CDR3 contains 12 residues. In germline, CDR1 is MNHEY, CDR2 SMNVEV (reference sequence).

This clone has just one count. The V and J genes are TRBV5-4 and TRBJ2-5, with D hard to call. Trimming stripped 4 bases from V and 2 bases from J, with 6 bases between. The CDR3 runs 12 residues. The V gene's germline CDR1 is SGHNT and CDR2 YYREEE (reference sequence). The CDR3 here is CASSNNQETQYF. CDR3 in DNA: TGTGCCAGCAGCAATAATCAAGAGACCCAGTACTTC.

V usage is TRBV7-2 and J usage is TRBJ2-1; no clear D. Germline CDR1 SGHTA, CDR2 FQGNSA. V was trimmed by 3 bases and J by 7 bases, leaving 7 bases between them. The CDR3 consists of 12 residues. The CDR3 sequence is CASSFSSNEQFF. The CDR3 DNA is TGTGCCAGCAGCTTTAGCAGTAATGAGCAGTTCTTC.

This chain connects TRBV19 to TRBJ2-7; D possibly corresponds to TRBD1 (6 bases). Between the trimmed V and J ends, which lost 5 bases and 7 bases, there was a span of 18 bases. Germline CDR1 and CDR2: LNHDA and SQIVND (reference sequence). The CDR3 spans 14 residues. CDR3 in amino acids: CASSVNRVVEEQYF. CDR3 nucleotide sequence: TGTGCCAGTAGTGTAAACAGGGTGGTGGAAGAGCAGTACTTC.

The chain couples TRBV10-3 to TRBJ1-5, with D perhaps matching TRBD1 (6 bases). The V gene lost 10 bases and the J gene lost 5 bases, with 18 bases spanning the gap. Germline CDR1 is ENHRY and CDR2 is SYGVKD. The CDR3 has 14 residues. The CDR3 DNA is TGTGCCAGAGGGGGGGCCGGGGTGGATCAGCCCCAGCATTTT. Protein sequence: CARGGAGVDQPQHF.

The chain couples TRBV19 to TRBJ1-5, with TRBD1 identical over 7 bases. CDR1 is LNHDA, CDR2 SQIVND, per germline (reference sequence). CDR3 length: 15 amino acids. Trimming took 6 bases from V and 0 from J; bases not matched to a gene: 5. The CDR3 region is CASRGQPISNQPQHF. The CDR3 bases are TGTGCCAGTAGGGGACAGCCGATTAGCAATCAGCCCCAGCATTTT.

The genes are TRBV12-5 and TRBJ2-7, with TRBD1 identical over 10 bases. The V gene end was trimmed by 6 bases and the J gene end by 7 bases; junction bases not matched to a gene: 9. The CDR3 consists of 14 residues. CDR1 and CDR2 (germline): LGHNT, FRNRAP. DNA of the CDR3: TGTGCTAGTGGGAAAGGGACAGGGGTAGGAGAGCAGTACTTC. Its protein product is CASGKGTGVGEQYF.